Below, 31 T cell receptor beta chains from the same sample are listed, as sequenced in a study of blood T cell repertoires in COVID-19. Clones were sequenced by immunoSEQ multiplex PCR, and TCRdb holds only the in-frame ones, with some missing. The sample carries over 85,000 clones, 87% recorded once. The specimen was peripheral blood. The receptors come from a male donor with acute or convalescent COVID-19.

The rearrangement links TRBV5-5 to TRBJ1-2; TRBD1 matches at 7 bases. V was pared by 1 base and J by 2 bases, with 11 bases of the junction left unmatched. Germline V CDR1 and CDR2: SGHKS, YYEKEE (reference sequence). The CDR3 contains 17 residues. The CDR3 bases are TGTGCCAGCAGCTTGACCCCGTCCGGGACAGAGAACTATGGCTACACCTTC. Translating gives CASSLTPSGTENYGYTF.

The rearrangement joins TRBV5-6 to TRBJ2-3; 11 positions match TRBD2. The CDR3 spans 15 residues. J lost 3 bases, V lost 2 bases, and 2 bases had no gene match. Germline CDR1 and CDR2: SGHDT and YYEEEE. The CDR3 coding sequence is TGTGCCAGCAGCTTAAGGACTAGCGGGACAGATACGCAGTATTTT. Protein: CASSLRTSGTDTQYF. Looking up the rest from reference TRBV5-6 and TRBJ2-3 gives the full variable domain: DAGVTQSPTHLIKTRGQQVTLRCSPKSGHDTVSWYQQALGQGPQFIFQYYEEEERQRGNFPDRFSGHQFPNYSSELNVNALLLGDSALYLCASSLRTSGTDTQYFGPGTRLTVL.

The rearrangement joins TRBV27 to TRBJ2-5, with 7 positions matching TRBD2. This CDR3 is built from 14 residues. Germline lookup yields CDR1 MNHEY and CDR2 SMNVEV (reference sequence). The V gene end was trimmed by 6 bases and the J gene end by 5 bases; junction bases not matched to a gene: 9. CDR3 sequence: CASRGRGGWETQYF. Written as DNA, the CDR3 is TGTGCCAGCAGGGGTCGCGGGGGATGGGAGACCCAGTACTTC.

The chain uses TRBV11-1 and TRBJ1-2; no firm D call. Trimming stripped 5 bases from V and 3 bases from J, with 10 bases between. Germline lookup yields CDR1 SGHAT and CDR2 FQDESV (reference sequence). The CDR3 is made up of 13 amino acids. The CDR3 DNA follows: TGTGCCAGCAGCGGTTGGCAGGACTATGGCTACACCTTC. This encodes CASSGWQDYGYTF.

The chain employs TRBV7-2 and TRBJ1-3; the match to TRBD1 covers 8 bases. Losses at the gene ends were 0 bases for V and 11 bases for J; bases not matched to a gene: 12. The CDR3 sequence is 16 residues long. Germline CDR1 is SGHTA and CDR2 is FQGNSA. The CDR3 sequence is CASSLASGGLDPAIYF. CDR3 coding DNA: TGTGCCAGCAGCTTAGCGTCAGGGGGCTTAGATCCCGCCATATATTTT.

The chain uses TRBV9 and TRBJ2-7, with D perhaps TRBD1 (5 bases). With 0 bases removed from V and 1 base from J, the gap between germline ends came to 14 bases. CDR3 size: 16 residues. The germline CDR1 and CDR2 sequences are SGDLS and YYNGEE. CDR3 amino acids: CASSVAPGPGSYEQYF. CDR3 DNA sequence: TGTGCCAGCAGCGTAGCCCCAGGGCCAGGATCCTACGAGCAGTACTTC.

The chain carries TRBV14 and TRBJ1-1; 7 nucleotides match TRBD1. V lost 4 bases and J lost 2; bases outside the gene matches: 7. This CDR3 region has 15 residues. Germline V gene sequence: CDR1 SGHDN, CDR2 FVKESK. The CDR3 DNA reads TGTGCCAGCAGCCCCCAGACAGGGCGAAACACTGAAGCTTTCTTT. Protein: CASSPQTGRNTEAFF.

The rearrangement joins TRBV28 to TRBJ1-2; 8 nucleotides agree with TRBD1. The CDR3 sequence is 15 residues long. CDR1 and CDR2 from the germline V gene are MDHEN and SYDVKM. V lost 7 bases to trimming and J lost 4 bases; unmatched junction nucleotides: 11. Here the CDR3 reads CASNLQGARIYGYTF. In nucleotides, the CDR3 is TGTGCCAGCAATCTCCAGGGGGCTCGTATCTATGGCTACACCTTC.

This clone occurred a few times. J is TRBJ1-2 and V is TRBV18, with 11 bases aligning to TRBD1. CDR3 length equals 15 residues. Germline V CDR1 and CDR2: KGHSH, LQKENI. The V segment lost 3 bases and the J segment 8 bases; nucleotides outside the gene matches: 8. This chain's CDR3 is CASSPPGTGGNGYTF. The CDR3, as DNA: TGTGCCAGCTCACCCCCCGGGACAGGGGGAAACGGCTACACCTTC.

The chain joins TRBV15 to TRBJ1-4; D perhaps matches TRBD1 (6 bases). There are 15 residues in the CDR3. CDR1 and CDR2 (germline): LNHNV, YYDKDF (reference sequence). V shed 0 bases and J shed 5 bases, with 10 bases lying between them. CDR3 protein: CATSRDRQGNEKLFF. The CDR3 coding sequence is TGTGCCACCAGCAGAGATAGGCAGGGGAATGAAAAACTGTTTTTT.

The V gene is TRBV11-2, the J gene TRBJ2-5; D ambiguous. Deletions cut 0 bases from V and 1 base from J, with 6 bases between. The germline gives CDR1 SGHAT, CDR2 FQNNGV. The length of the CDR3 is 14 residues. The CDR3 sequence: CASSLEQPQETQYF. In DNA, the CDR3 is TGTGCCAGCAGCTTAGAACAGCCCCAAGAGACCCAGTACTTC. The whole variable domain, remainder taken from reference TRBV11-2 and TRBJ2-5, is EAGVAQSPRYKIIEKRQSVAFWCNPISGHATLYWYQQILGQGPKLLIQFQNNGVVDDSQLPKDRFSAERLKGVDSTLKIQPAKLEDSAVYLCASSLEQPQETQYFGPGTRLLVL.

This clone was seen once. J is TRBJ2-3 and V is TRBV24-1; tentatively, D is TRBD2 (5 bases). The germline V and J ends were trimmed by 4 bases and 1 base, with 11 bases remaining between them. The CDR3 length is 15 residues. CDR1 and CDR2 from the germline V gene are KGHDR and SFDVKD. CDR3 bases: TGTGCCACCAGTGACACGTCCGGGGGCACAGATACGCAGTATTTT. It specifies CATSDTSGGTDTQYF.

For the CDR3, the DNA is TGTGCCAGCAGTTTAGGAGACAGGTCTGGCTACACCTTC. Translating it yields CASSLGDRSGYTF. The chain carries TRBV12-3 or TRBV12-4 and TRBJ1-2; possibly TRBD1 for D (6 bases). The V end lost 1 base, the J end lost 7 bases, and 10 bases lay between the germline ends. CDR3 length: 13 residues.

The chain uses TRBV24-1 and TRBJ2-1; 9 bases fit TRBD2. CDR1 KGHDR and CDR2 SFDVKD come from the germline V gene. Trimming cost V 5 bases and J 4 bases; bases outside gene matches: 14. CDR3 length: 18 amino acids. CDR3 nucleotide sequence: TGTGCCACCAGTGCCTCGAGGCGGGGGGGCGCGTATTACAATGAGCAGTTCTTC. Amino acid sequence: CATSASRRGGAYYNEQFF.

The CDR3 spells CSGGIPGNTIYF. CDR3 in DNA: TGCAGCGGCGGAATACCTGGAAACACCATATATTTT. This sequence joins TRBV29-1 and TRBJ1-3; D gene uncertain. Germline CDR1 reads SQVTM; CDR2 reads ANQGSEA. This CDR3 contains 12 residues. The germline V and J ends were trimmed by 7 bases and 2 bases, with 9 bases remaining between them.

The chain couples TRBV6-6 to TRBJ2-1; D might be TRBD2 (7 bases). V dropped 4 bases and J dropped 0 bases, with 13 bases sitting between them. This CDR3 contains 16 residues. Germline V gene sequence: CDR1 MNHNY, CDR2 SVGAGI (reference sequence). The CDR3 nucleotides read TGTGCCAGCAGTTCCAAAGGGGGGGCCTCCTACAATGAGCAGTTCTTC. This sequence encodes CASSSKGGASYNEQFF.

This chain uses TRBV7-9 with TRBJ2-7; possible D gene TRBD1, 6 bases. V lost 4 bases and J lost 3, with 16 bases in between. Germline V gene data show CDR1 as SEHNR and CDR2 as FQNEAQ (reference sequence). The CDR3 covers 15 residues. In DNA form, the CDR3 reads TGTGCCAGCAGCTCCGGGACCCGGGACATCTACGAGCAGTACTTC. Translated, it gives CASSSGTRDIYEQYF.

V gene TRBV18 combines with J gene TRBJ2-5, with TRBD1 as a possible D gene (6 bases). From germline, CDR1 is KGHSH and CDR2 LQKENI. The V end lost 0 bases, the J end lost 4 bases, and 9 bases lay between the germline ends. The CDR3 consists of 14 residues. Here the CDR3 DNA reads TGTGCCAGCTCACCACCGTACAGGGCAGAGACCCAGTACTTC. Translated, it gives CASSPPYRAETQYF.

The J gene is TRBJ2-5, the V gene TRBV5-8, with 9 positions matching TRBD2. Germline assignment: CDR1 SGHTS and CDR2 YDEGEE. Germline trimming cut 4 bases from V and 5 bases from J; bases unmatched to any gene: 6. The CDR3 spans 14 residues. The CDR3 sequence: CASSAAGGVETQYF. Here the CDR3 DNA reads TGTGCCAGCAGCGCAGCGGGGGGCGTGGAGACCCAGTACTTC.

This clone was seen just once. The chain carries TRBV10-3 and TRBJ1-1; TRBD1 might be the D (6 bases). The CDR3 is 14 residues long. Per germline, CDR1 ENHRY and CDR2 SYGVKD. The V gene lost 6 bases and the J gene lost 0 bases, with 11 bases spanning the gap. CDR3 nucleotide sequence: TGTGCCATCAGGGGGGCCATACTGAACACTGAAGCTTTCTTT. Its translation: CAIRGAILNTEAFF.

This clone was recorded once. The CDR3 here is CASSIPPRDRAYNEQFF. In nucleotides, the CDR3 is TGTGCCAGTAGTATCCCCCCGAGGGACAGGGCGTACAATGAGCAGTTCTTC. The rearrangement links TRBV19 to TRBJ2-1; 9 bases align to TRBD1. Germline V gene lookup returns CDR1 LNHDA and CDR2 SQIVND (reference sequence). The V gene end was trimmed by 3 bases and the J gene end by 4 bases; junction bases not matched to a gene: 10. This CDR3 has 17 amino acids.

This clone was observed a handful of times. This chain uses TRBV5-4 with TRBJ1-2, with D possibly matching TRBD1 (5 bases). Trimming removed 3 bases from V and 8 bases from J, with 14 bases in between. The CDR3 length is 13 residues. The germline V gene encodes CDR1 SGHNT and CDR2 YYREEE (reference sequence). The CDR3 nucleotides read TGTGCCAGCAGCTGGGAACCCTCAGGGGGCTACACCTTC. Protein product: CASSWEPSGGYTF.

The rearrangement joins TRBV14 to TRBJ2-5; 7 positions match TRBD2. The CDR3 sequence is 15 residues long. V dropped 3 bases and J dropped 4; count of bases not matched to a gene: 8. The V gene's germline CDR1 is SGHDN and CDR2 FVKESK. CDR3 loop: CASSQQGSGGETQYF. In DNA form, the CDR3 reads TGTGCCAGCAGCCAGCAGGGTTCGGGAGGAGAGACCCAGTACTTC.

The chain couples TRBV6-4 to TRBJ1-6, with 9 bases matching TRBD1. The germline V gene has CDR1 MRHNA and CDR2 SNTAGT. The junction had 12 bases not matched to a gene; V was cut back by 3 bases and J by 0 bases. The CDR3 contains 20 residues. Here the CDR3 reads CASSETPFGQGSSYNSPLHF. CDR3 nucleotides: TGTGCCAGCAGTGAGACCCCCTTCGGACAGGGGAGCTCCTATAATTCACCCCTCCACTTT.

This rearrangement joins TRBV5-1 to TRBJ2-7; D not certain. V lost 5 bases, J lost 2 bases, and 8 bases lay in between. The CDR3 sequence is 12 residues long. Looked up from germline, CDR1 is SGHRS and CDR2 is YFSETQ. The CDR3 sequence is CASSSATYEQYF. Here the CDR3 DNA reads TGCGCCAGCAGTTCTGCTACCTACGAGCAGTACTTC.

This CDR3 is CASSLTLGGRYTF. The CDR3 nucleotides read TGCGCCAGCAGCCTGACTCTGGGCGGGCGCTACACCTTC. The gene calls are TRBV5-1 and TRBJ1-2; D gene uncertain. CDR1 and CDR2 (germline): SGHRS, YFSETQ. V was trimmed by 4 bases and J by 9 bases, leaving 16 bases between them. CDR3 length: 13 amino acids. The full variable domain, rest sourced from reference TRBV5-1 and TRBJ1-2, is KAGVTQTPRYLIKTRGQQVTLSCSPISGHRSVSWYQQTPGQGLQFLFEYFSETQRNKGNFPGRFSGRQFSNSRSEMNVSTLELGDSALYLCASSLTLGGRYTFGSGTRLTVV.

A word on this clone: The same CDR3 is also encoded by other DNA sequences in this sample. The chain employs TRBV6-5 and TRBJ2-7, with 8 bases lining up with TRBD1. Germline loops: CDR1 MNHEY, CDR2 SVGAGI. CDR3 length: 15 residues. The V and J ends lost 5 bases and 0 bases, in that order; junction bases with no gene match: 6. CDR3 sequence reads: CASSTGTGSSYEQYF. CDR3 sequence (DNA): TGTGCCAGCAGTACCGGGACAGGAAGCTCCTACGAGCAGTACTTC.

The chain carries TRBV19 and TRBJ1-4; TRBD1 matches at 12 bases. The germline V gene encodes CDR1 LNHDA and CDR2 SQIVND (reference sequence). The CDR3 is 16 amino acids. J lost 8 bases, V lost 3 bases, and 7 bases had no gene match. CDR3 sequence reads: CASSMPGQGAREKLFF. In nucleotides, the CDR3 is TGTGCCAGTAGTATGCCGGGACAGGGGGCGCGAGAAAAACTGTTTTTT.

CDR3 DNA sequence: TGTGCCAGCGAGGCTAGCGGCCTCCAAGAGACCCAGTACTTC. Translated: CASEASGLQETQYF. This chain uses TRBV6-5 with TRBJ2-5, with 7 bases identical to TRBD2. This CDR3 has 14 residues. J was trimmed by 1 base and V by 8 bases; bases with no gene match: 7. CDR1 is MNHEY and CDR2 is SVGAGI in the germline V gene.

J is TRBJ2-2 and V is TRBV7-8, with 10 positions matching TRBD2. V was pared by 5 bases and J by 6 bases, with 3 bases of the junction left unmatched. The CDR3 is 14 residues long. CDR1 and CDR2 (germline): SGHVS, FQNEAQ. The CDR3 loop reads CASSATSGAGELFF. CDR3 nucleotides: TGTGCCAGCAGCGCCACTAGCGGGGCCGGGGAGCTGTTTTTT.

CDR3 DNA: TGTGCCAGTTGCCCCCGGGGGGCCCCGCGCGAATTCTATGGCTACACCTTC. Its translation: CASCPRGAPREFYGYTF. V is TRBV27 and J is TRBJ1-2; tentatively, D is TRBD1 (6 bases). Trimming took off 9 bases at V and 4 bases at J, with 27 bases between the two ends. The CDR3 loop spans 17 amino acids. Germline assignment: CDR1 MNHEY and CDR2 SMNVEV (reference sequence).